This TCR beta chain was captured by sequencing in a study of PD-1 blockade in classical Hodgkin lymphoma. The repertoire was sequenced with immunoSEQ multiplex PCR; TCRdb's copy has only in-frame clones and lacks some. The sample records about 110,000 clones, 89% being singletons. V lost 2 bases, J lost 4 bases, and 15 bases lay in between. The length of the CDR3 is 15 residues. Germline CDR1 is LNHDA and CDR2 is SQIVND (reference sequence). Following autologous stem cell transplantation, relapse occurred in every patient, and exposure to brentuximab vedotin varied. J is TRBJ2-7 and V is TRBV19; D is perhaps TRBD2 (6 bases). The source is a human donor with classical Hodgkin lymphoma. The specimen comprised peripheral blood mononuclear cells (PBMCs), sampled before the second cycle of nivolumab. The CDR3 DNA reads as TGTGCCAGTAGTATATTCTCGGGAGCTGGGTACGAGCAGTACTTC. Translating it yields CASSIFSGAGYEQYF.